Shown below are 29 T cell receptor beta chains from a single sample sequenced in a study of CD8+ T cells in alopecia areata. Alopecia areata patients provided lesional scalp punch biopsies and peripheral blood. RNA extraction was followed by reverse transcription into cDNA, which acted as the sequencing template. Measured with immunoSEQ multiplex PCR; TCRdb has only the in-frame clones, and not every one. The sample has about 12,000 clones; 56% are singletons. Sequencing was done on a sample of skin. The receptors come from a human donor with alopecia areata.

The chain has TRBV5-1 and TRBJ2-7; 7 bases match TRBD1. V lost 4 bases, J lost 5 bases, and 6 bases stayed unmatched. This CDR3 is 13 amino acids long. Germline CDR1 and CDR2: SGHRS and YFSETQ. The CDR3 reads CASSVGTANEQYF. In nucleotides, the CDR3 is TGCGCCAGCAGCGTAGGGACAGCTAACGAGCAGTACTTC.

The chain carries TRBV6-5 and TRBJ1-3; D gene unclear. The CDR3 has 14 amino acids. V was clipped by 5 bases and J by 4 bases, with 12 bases between them. The germline V gene has CDR1 MNHEY and CDR2 SVGAGI. CDR3 amino acids: CASSLTPGGNTIYF. In nucleotides, the CDR3 is TGTGCCAGCAGTCTCACCCCAGGCGGAAACACCATATATTTT.

This clone was seen only once. The chain combines TRBV28 with TRBJ1-2, with unresolved D. V was clipped by 3 bases and J by 4 bases, with 12 bases between them. The CDR3 is made up of 14 amino acids. Germline CDR1 reads MDHEN; CDR2 reads SYDVKM. DNA of the CDR3: TGTGCCAGCAGTTTTGTCCGGGGATTCTATGGCTACACCTTC. It codes for CASSFVRGFYGYTF.

V is TRBV9 and J is TRBJ2-7; maybe TRBD1 (5 bases). The CDR3 runs to 14 residues. Germline-derived CDR1 and CDR2 are SGDLS and YYNGEE. V lost 0 bases, J lost 4 bases, and 11 bases lay in between. The chain's CDR3 is CASSVVAGSYEQYF. In DNA, the CDR3 is TGTGCCAGCAGCGTAGTGGCAGGGTCTTACGAGCAGTACTTC.

The chain recombines TRBV2 with TRBJ2-3, with D perhaps TRBD2 (5 bases). Germline V CDR1 and CDR2: SNHLY, FYNNEI. CDR3 size: 15 residues. V shed 9 bases and J shed 6 bases, with 22 bases lying between them. The chain's CDR3 is CARVPTGLPVDTQYF. The CDR3, as DNA: TGTGCCAGAGTGCCGACCGGACTTCCCGTGGATACGCAGTATTTT.

About this clone: The sample holds other DNA sequences that translate to the same CDR3. V and J are TRBV27 and TRBJ2-7, with D hard to call. The V and J ends lost 0 bases and 3 bases respectively, with 9 bases between them. The germline V gene has CDR1 MNHEY and CDR2 SMNVEV (reference sequence). This CDR3 is 14 amino acids long. The CDR3 sequence is CASSLSFLGYEQYF. The CDR3 DNA sequence: TGTGCCAGCAGTTTATCTTTTCTCGGCTACGAGCAGTACTTC.

The CDR3 reads CASSSTTDLGTQYF. CDR3 nucleotide sequence: TGTGCCAGCAGCTCCACTACAGACCTAGGGACCCAGTACTTC. V is TRBV28 and J is TRBJ2-5; D is uncertain. V was trimmed by 6 bases and J by 7 bases, leaving 18 bases between them. The CDR3 covers 14 residues. Germline V gives CDR1 MDHEN, CDR2 SYDVKM.

The V and J genes are TRBV2 and TRBJ2-7; the D is unclear. The germline V gene encodes CDR1 SNHLY and CDR2 FYNNEI. This CDR3 region has 15 residues. V dropped 5 bases and J dropped 0 bases, with 14 bases sitting between them. The CDR3 sequence: CASSPDASSSYEQYF. The CDR3 coding sequence is TGTGCCAGCAGTCCGGACGCATCAAGCTCCTACGAGCAGTACTTC.

In its sample, this clone was seen once. The rearrangement uses TRBV6-5 and TRBJ1-2; 10 positions match TRBD1. The CDR3 totals 14 residues. V lost 7 bases to trimming and J lost 7 bases; unmatched junction nucleotides: 9. Germline V gene lookup returns CDR1 MNHEY and CDR2 SVGAGI. CDR3 region: CASTAGTGVRGYTF. The DNA for the CDR3 is TGTGCCAGCACTGCCGGGACAGGGGTGCGTGGCTACACCTTC.

The genes are TRBV5-1 and TRBJ2-1; 10 bases fit TRBD2. This CDR3 is built from 19 residues. The ends lost 1 base at V and 0 bases at J; junction bases unmatched: 10. The germline gives CDR1 SGHRS, CDR2 YFSETQ. The CDR3 DNA reads TGCGCCAGCAGCTTGTGGATGACTAGCGGGTCAAGCTCCTACAATGAGCAGTTCTTC. It codes for CASSLWMTSGSSSYNEQFF.

The chain has TRBV6-1 and TRBJ1-1, with D perhaps matching TRBD1 (6 bases). The CDR3 is 12 amino acids. CDR1 is MNHNS and CDR2 is SASEGT in the germline V gene. V lost 6 bases, J lost 2 bases, and 7 bases lay in between. The CDR3 DNA sequence: TGTGCCAGCAGGACAGGAAACACTGAAGCTTTCTTT. As protein: CASRTGNTEAFF.

The V call is TRBV14, the J call TRBJ2-3; no clear D gene. Germline V gene lookup returns CDR1 SGHDN and CDR2 FVKESK. The CDR3 spans 15 residues. Trimming removed 6 bases at V and 5 bases at J, with 18 bases between. The DNA of the CDR3 is TGTGCCAGCAGTCAGATGGGCGTTTCAGGAGATACGCAGTATTTT. Its translation: CASSQMGVSGDTQYF.

The sample holds one count of this clone. The CDR3 DNA reads as TGTGCCAGCAGCGTAGAAGCAACCGACGAACTGTTTTTT. Translating it yields CASSVEATDELFF. The chain uses TRBV9 and TRBJ1-4; no clear D. Germline CDR1 SGDLS, CDR2 YYNGEE. The length of the CDR3 is 13 residues. The V gene lost 0 bases and the J gene lost 12 bases, with 12 bases spanning the gap. The whole variable domain, remainder taken from reference TRBV9 and TRBJ1-4, is DSGVTQTPKHLITATGQRVTLRCSPRSGDLSVYWYQQSLDQGLQFLIQYYNGEERAKGNILERFSAQQFPDLHSELNLSSLELGDSALYFCASSVEATDELFFGSGTQLSVL.

The chain recombines TRBV30 with TRBJ2-7; D may be TRBD2 (5 bases). Trimming removed 2 bases from V and 7 bases from J, with 12 bases in between. The CDR3 is 12 residues long. Germline loops: CDR1 GTSNPN, CDR2 SVGIG (reference sequence). CDR3 sequence reads: CAWSHEGWEQYF. In nucleotides, the CDR3 is TGTGCCTGGAGTCATGAGGGCTGGGAGCAGTACTTC.

J is TRBJ2-7 and V is TRBV12-2; the D segment call TRBD1 is taken from the table without a DNA check. TRBV12-2 is termed a pseudogene. The CDR3 length is 18 residues. The CDR3 DNA reads as TGTGCAAGTCGCCTTAGATCCCCCTCGGGACAGTTCTCCTACGAGCAGTACTTC. It translates to CASRLRSPSGQFSYEQYF.

The genes are TRBV15 and TRBJ2-3; TRBD2 aligns across 9 bases. This CDR3 is 18 amino acids long. Germline V gives CDR1 LNHNV, CDR2 YYDKDF (reference sequence). J lost 6 bases, V lost 0 bases, and 13 bases had no gene match. DNA for the CDR3: TGTGCCACCAGCAGAGATCCGCGGGGGGGACTCCCTGGGGATACGCAGTATTTT. Protein sequence: CATSRDPRGGLPGDTQYF. Filled out from reference TRBV15 and TRBJ2-3, the complete variable domain reads DAMVIQNPRYQVTQFGKPVTLSCSQTLNHNVMYWYQQKSSQAPKLLFHYYDKDFNNEADTPDNFQSRRPNTSFCFLDIRSPGLGDTAMYLCATSRDPRGGLPGDTQYFGPGTRLTVL.

This rearrangement joins TRBV18 to TRBJ2-3; D is uncertain. Trimming left V 5 bases short and J 2 bases short, with 8 bases between. Germline CDR1 reads KGHSH; CDR2 reads LQKENI. The CDR3 covers 13 residues. The DNA for the CDR3 is TGTGCCAGCTCAAGGCTCTACACAGATACGCAGTATTTT. Translating it yields CASSRLYTDTQYF.

The chain is built from TRBV28 and TRBJ1-5; 8 bases agree with TRBD1. Germline CDR1 reads MDHEN; CDR2 reads SYDVKM. CDR3 size: 14 residues. V lost 4 bases, J lost 9 bases, and 8 bases stayed unmatched. The CDR3 loop is CASSSRGQIGPQHF. The CDR3 DNA follows: TGTGCCAGCAGTTCCAGGGGGCAAATCGGGCCCCAGCATTTT.

The V call is TRBV7-2, the J call TRBJ2-4, with D hard to call. Germline V gene lookup returns CDR1 SGHTA and CDR2 FQGNSA. CDR3 length: 14 amino acids. Trimming took 10 bases from V and 0 from J, leaving 13 bases between them. The CDR3 coding sequence is TGTGCCACCGCGCCCCCACTAGCCAAAAACATTCAGTACTTC. Translated: CATAPPLAKNIQYF.

The V gene is TRBV28, the J gene TRBJ1-1, with D unresolved. CDR3 size: 14 residues. Trimming removed 6 bases from V and 5 bases from J, with 16 bases in between. In germline, CDR1 is MDHEN, CDR2 SYDVKM. The chain's CDR3 is CASSPRNTATEAFF. In nucleotides, the CDR3 is TGTGCCAGCAGCCCCAGAAACACGGCGACTGAAGCTTTCTTT.

This clone has only one observation. V is TRBV4-3 and J is TRBJ2-1, with 9 bases identical to TRBD2. V lost 1 base and J lost 2; bases outside the gene matches: 9. This CDR3 has 18 amino acids. The germline V gene encodes CDR1 LGHNA and CDR2 YSLEER. The DNA of the CDR3 is TGCGCCAGCAGCCAAGTCCGAGATAGCGGGAGCCCCTACAATGAGCAGTTCTTC. Protein product: CASSQVRDSGSPYNEQFF.

This chain links TRBV7-9 with TRBJ2-6, with 8 bases identical to TRBD2. Per the germline V gene, CDR1 is SEHNR and CDR2 is FQNEAQ (reference sequence). V lost 5 bases, J lost 2 bases, and 5 bases stayed unmatched. This CDR3 comprises 16 residues. The DNA for the CDR3 is TGTGCCAGCAGCCCTCGGGGGGGGCCTGGGGCCAACGTCCTGACTTTC. Protein sequence: CASSPRGGPGANVLTF.

This clone was picked up one time. The chain employs TRBV5-1 and TRBJ2-7; no clear D. Germline CDR1 reads SGHRS; CDR2 reads YFSETQ. This CDR3 spans 14 amino acids. The V gene lost 0 bases and the J gene lost 7 bases, with 14 bases spanning the gap. The CDR3 protein is CASSLEDLGGEQYF. CDR3 coding DNA: TGCGCCAGCAGCTTGGAGGACCTGGGCGGTGAGCAGTACTTC.

In its sample, this clone was seen a few times. The chain couples TRBV14 to TRBJ2-7; no clear D gene. Germline CDR1 SGHDN, CDR2 FVKESK. V was pared by 6 bases and J by 3 bases, with 21 bases between. The CDR3 is made up of 16 amino acids. The CDR3 loop is CASSQQSQIAYYEQYF. For the CDR3, the DNA is TGTGCCAGCAGTCAACAGAGCCAAATTGCTTACTACGAGCAGTACTTC.

The chain recombines TRBV7-6 with TRBJ2-3; TRBD2 is a possible D gene (6 bases). V was trimmed by 5 bases and J by 0 bases, leaving 12 bases between them. This CDR3 has 15 amino acids. Germline V CDR1 and CDR2: SGHVS, FNYEAQ. The CDR3 loop is CASSKGLPSTDTQYF. For the CDR3, the DNA is TGTGCCAGCAGCAAGGGACTTCCTAGCACAGATACGCAGTATTTT. The full variable domain, its missing parts supplied by reference TRBV7-6 and TRBJ2-3, is GAGVSQSPRYKVTKRGQDVALRCDPISGHVSLYWYRQALGQGPEFLTYFNYEAQQDKSGLPNDRFSAERPEGSISTLTIQRTEQRDSAMYRCASSKGLPSTDTQYFGPGTRLTVL.

This sequence joins TRBV7-9 and TRBJ1-2; 7 nucleotides agree with TRBD1. Germline V gene data show CDR1 as SEHNR and CDR2 as FQNEAQ (reference sequence). V trimming: 2 bases; J trimming: 3 bases; junction bases outside the gene matches: 6. CDR3 size: 15 residues. The CDR3 loop is CASSLRRQGDYGYTF. CDR3 bases: TGTGCCAGCAGCTTACGACGACAGGGTGACTATGGCTACACCTTC.

CDR3 in DNA: TGTGCCAGCAGTCCGCAGGGGAGAGGGACCCAGTACTTC. This sequence encodes CASSPQGRGTQYF. V gene TRBV28 combines with J gene TRBJ2-5; weak D call: TRBD1 (6 bases). CDR1 is MDHEN, CDR2 SYDVKM, per germline. The CDR3 has 13 amino acids. The ends were cut back, 5 bases at V and 7 bases at J, with 14 bases in the middle.

This chain links TRBV28 with TRBJ2-2, with D perhaps TRBD2 (6 bases). The CDR3 runs to 15 residues. V lost 3 bases and J lost 9, with 17 bases in between. The germline V gene has CDR1 MDHEN and CDR2 SYDVKM. The CDR3 is CASSFSGSRERELFF. Written as DNA, the CDR3 is TGTGCCAGCAGTTTCTCCGGGAGCCGAGAAAGGGAGCTGTTTTTT.

Points on this clone: Additional DNA sequences in this sample encode the identical CDR3. For the CDR3, the DNA is TGCGCCAGCAGTGAGTCGCAGGGACTAGCGGGAGGTAGAGAGCAGTACTTC. Encoded protein: CASSESQGLAGGREQYF. V is TRBV10-2 and J is TRBJ2-7; 15 nucleotides agree with TRBD2. Germline-derived CDR1 and CDR2 are WSHSY and SAAADI. CDR3 length: 17 amino acids. V shed 0 bases and J 7 bases; nucleotides not matched to a gene: 7.